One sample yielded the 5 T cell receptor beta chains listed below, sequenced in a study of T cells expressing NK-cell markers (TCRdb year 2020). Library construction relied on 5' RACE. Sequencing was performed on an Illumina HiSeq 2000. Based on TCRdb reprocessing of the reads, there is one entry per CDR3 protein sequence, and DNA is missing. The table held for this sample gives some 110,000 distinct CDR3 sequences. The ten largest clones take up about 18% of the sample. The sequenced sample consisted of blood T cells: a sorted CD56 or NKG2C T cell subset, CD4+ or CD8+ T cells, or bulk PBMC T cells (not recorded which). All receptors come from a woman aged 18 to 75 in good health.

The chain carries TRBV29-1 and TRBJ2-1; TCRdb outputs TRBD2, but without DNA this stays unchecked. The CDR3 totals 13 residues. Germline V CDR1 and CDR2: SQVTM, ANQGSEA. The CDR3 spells CSGTSGTLGEQFF.

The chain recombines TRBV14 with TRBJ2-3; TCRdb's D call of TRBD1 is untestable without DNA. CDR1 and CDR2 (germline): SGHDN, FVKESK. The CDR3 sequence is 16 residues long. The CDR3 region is CASSQVLAGAEDTQYF.

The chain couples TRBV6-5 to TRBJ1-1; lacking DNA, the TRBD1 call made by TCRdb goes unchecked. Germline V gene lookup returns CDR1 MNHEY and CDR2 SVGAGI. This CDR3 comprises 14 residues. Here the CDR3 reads CASSYRGEIPEAFF.

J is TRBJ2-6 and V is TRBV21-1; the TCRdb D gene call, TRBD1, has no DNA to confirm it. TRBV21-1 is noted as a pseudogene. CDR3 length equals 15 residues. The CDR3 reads CARRLGVSGANVLTF.

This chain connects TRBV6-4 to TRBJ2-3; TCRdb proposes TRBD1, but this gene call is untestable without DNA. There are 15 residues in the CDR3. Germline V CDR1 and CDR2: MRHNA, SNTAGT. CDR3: CASSDSTGGADTQYF.